What follows describes a single T cell receptor (beta chain). The antigen remains undetermined. The data derive from a study of beta chain features in type 1 diabetes. General study results and limits: A moderate, significant TCRB CDR3 shortening appeared in type 1 diabetes across four CD4+ subsets. Patients with type 1 diabetes showed fewer VDJ junction insertions and more deletions.

There was one heparinised blood draw per donor, averaging roughly 110 mL. Each of the sorted populations had a purity greater than 98%. Reverse transcribing all isolated RNA meant expressed TCRB transcripts were sequenced. Naive, central memory and regulatory T cell samples produced a mean of about 4 million reads. Sequenced by immunoSEQ multiplex PCR; TCRdb stores in-frame clones only, minus some. The sample holds a few hundred thousand clones, approximately 13% seen once. V lost 4 bases to trimming and J lost 1 base, with 8 bases between them. The length of the CDR3 is 13 residues. Germline V gene sequence: CDR1 SGHNT, CDR2 YYREEE (reference sequence).

The receptor comes from a woman in her late teens or twenties with type 1 diabetes. J is TRBJ2-5 and V is TRBV5-4; TRBD2 is a possible D gene (6 bases). The sample was naive CD4+ T cells from blood. The CDR3 is CASSRDFQETQYF. The CDR3 DNA sequence: TGTGCCAGCAGCAGGGACTTCCAAGAGACCCAGTACTTC.